This T cell receptor (beta chain) was captured in a study of shared clonotypes between healthy human individuals. Turning to the study itself: Used for every donor were three CD4 naive, three CD4 memory, two CD8 naive and one CD8 memory plate.

V gave up 3 bases and J gave up 1 base, with 4 bases separating them. The CDR3 spans 13 residues. Per the germline V gene, CDR1 is KGHSH and CDR2 is LQKENI. Healthy HIV-negative adults with no recent acute infections or vaccinations were recruited as donors. It was across several immunoSEQ plates that each subset's genomic DNA was evenly split. Libraries were prepared by immunoSEQ multiplex PCR; TCRdb keeps only in-frame clonotypes and omits some of them. Among 2.3 million or so clones listed, over 85% were seen once. In regard to this clone: Other DNA variants within this sample encode the same CDR3.

The specimen was naive CD4+ T cells from PBMCs. The subset denotes: CD45RA+ positively selected. The receptor was derived from a man between 18 and 29 years old in good health. Some clones in this sample may be carry-over from other donors' samples. V is TRBV18 and J is TRBJ1-5; D is unclear. The CDR3 nucleotides read TGTGCCAGCTCACCTCTCAGCAATCAGCCCCAGCATTTT. Translation: CASSPLSNQPQHF.